The T cell receptor (beta chain) under discussion was sequenced for a study of early T cells in non-severe SARS-CoV-2 infection. Overall study context: Whole-blood bulk RNA, unsorted, was sequenced, and chains were unpaired.

Each single cDNA molecule received a unique molecular identifier. MiXCR, applied by TCRdb to the 5' RACE reads, yields one record per CDR3 protein. Altogether about 52,000 distinct CDR3 sequences are present, approximately 10% being singletons, with the ten largest covering under 15%. This CDR3 is 13 amino acids long. The germline V gene has CDR1 KGHSH and CDR2 LQKENI. V shed 1 base and J shed 5 bases, with 6 bases lying between them. What was sequenced was whole blood. This TCR derives from an adult who was a healthcare worker with PCR-confirmed SARS-CoV-2 infection or an uninfected control (not recorded which). This chain uses TRBV18 with TRBJ1-5; D is uncertain. CDR3 loop: CASSPLADQPQHF. CDR3 in DNA: TGTGCCAGCTCACCACTCGCCGATCAGCCCCAGCATTTT.